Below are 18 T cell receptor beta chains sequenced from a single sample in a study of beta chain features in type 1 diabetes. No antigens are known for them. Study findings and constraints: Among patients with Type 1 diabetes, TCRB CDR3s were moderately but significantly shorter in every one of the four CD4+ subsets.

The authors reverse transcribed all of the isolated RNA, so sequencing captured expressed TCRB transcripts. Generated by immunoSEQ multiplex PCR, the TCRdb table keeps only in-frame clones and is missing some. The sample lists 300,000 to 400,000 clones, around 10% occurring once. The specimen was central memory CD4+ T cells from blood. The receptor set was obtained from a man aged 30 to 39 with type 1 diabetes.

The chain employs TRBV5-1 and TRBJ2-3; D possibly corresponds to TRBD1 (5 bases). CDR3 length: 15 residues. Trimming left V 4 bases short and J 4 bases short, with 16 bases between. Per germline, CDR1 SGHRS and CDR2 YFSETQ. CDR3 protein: CASSPVGQSSDTQYF. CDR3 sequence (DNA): TGCGCCAGCAGCCCGGTCGGACAATCATCAGATACGCAGTATTTT.

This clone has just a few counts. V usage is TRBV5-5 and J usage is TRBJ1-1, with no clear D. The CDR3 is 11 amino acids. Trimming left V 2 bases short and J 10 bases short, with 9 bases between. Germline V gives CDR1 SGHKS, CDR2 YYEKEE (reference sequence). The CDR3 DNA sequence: TGTGCCAGCAGCTTAGCTGGTGTAGCTTTCTTT. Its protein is CASSLAGVAFF. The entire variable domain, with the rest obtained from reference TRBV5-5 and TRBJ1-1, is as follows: DAGVTQSPTHLIKTRGQQVTLRCSPISGHKSVSWYQQVLGQGPQFIFQYYEKEERGRGNFPDRFSARQFPNYSSELNVNALLLGDSALYLCASSLAGVAFFGQGTRLTVV.

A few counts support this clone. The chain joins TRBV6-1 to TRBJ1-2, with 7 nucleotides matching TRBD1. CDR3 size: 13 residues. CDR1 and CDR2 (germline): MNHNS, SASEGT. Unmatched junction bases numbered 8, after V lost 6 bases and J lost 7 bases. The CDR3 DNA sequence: TGTGCCAGCAGCCAGACAGGGTTCAGTGGCTACACCTTC. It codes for CASSQTGFSGYTF.

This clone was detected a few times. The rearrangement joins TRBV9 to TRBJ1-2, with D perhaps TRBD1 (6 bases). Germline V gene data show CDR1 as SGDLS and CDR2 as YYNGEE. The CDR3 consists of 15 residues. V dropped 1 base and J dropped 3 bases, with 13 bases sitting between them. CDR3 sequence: CASSVQDSPYYGYTF. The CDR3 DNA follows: TGTGCCAGCAGCGTACAGGACAGCCCTTACTATGGCTACACCTTC.

The CDR3 here is CASSEFTGTSGNWNEQFF. The CDR3 nucleotides read TGTGCCAGCAGTGAATTCACCGGGACTAGCGGGAATTGGAATGAGCAGTTCTTC. J is TRBJ2-1 and V is TRBV6-1; 13 bases are a match to TRBD2. The germline CDR1 and CDR2 sequences are MNHNS and SASEGT. V lost 2 bases and J lost 7; bases outside the gene matches: 11. The CDR3 is 18 amino acids.

CDR3 sequence (DNA): TGTGCCAGCAGCCTGGGACCAAGAGGGGATACGCAGTATTTT. Translation: CASSLGPRGDTQYF. This sequence joins TRBV7-9 and TRBJ2-3; D possibly matches TRBD1 or TRBD2 (5 bases each). V gave up 5 bases and J gave up 6 bases, with 15 bases separating them. This CDR3 contains 14 residues. Germline V gives CDR1 SEHNR, CDR2 FQNEAQ (reference sequence).

CDR3 sequence: CASSLGQYQETQYF. CDR3 DNA: TGTGCCAGCAGCTTGGGACAGTACCAAGAGACCCAGTACTTC. The genes are TRBV7-2 and TRBJ2-5, with 7 bases aligning to TRBD1. In germline, CDR1 is SGHTA, CDR2 FQGNSA. The CDR3 spans 14 residues. The V segment lost 3 bases and the J segment 0 bases; nucleotides outside the gene matches: 1.

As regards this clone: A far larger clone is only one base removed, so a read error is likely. Here the CDR3 reads CASSPGGYGYTF. CDR3 DNA sequence: TGTGCCAGCAGCCCCGGGGGCTATGGCTACACCTTC. This chain joins TRBV6-6 and TRBJ1-2; the D gene is possibly TRBD1 (5 bases). Germline CDR1 reads MNHNY; CDR2 reads SVGAGI (reference sequence). The CDR3 runs 12 residues. The V end lost 6 bases, the J end lost 4 bases, and 9 bases lay between the germline ends.

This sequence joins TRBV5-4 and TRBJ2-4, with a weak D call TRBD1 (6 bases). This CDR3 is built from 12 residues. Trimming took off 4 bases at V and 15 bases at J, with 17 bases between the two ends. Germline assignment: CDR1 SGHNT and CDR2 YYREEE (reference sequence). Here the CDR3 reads CASSPGLGASYF. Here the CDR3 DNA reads TGTGCCAGCAGCCCAGGGTTGGGGGCTTCGTACTTC.

CDR3 residues: CASSLGSVRGYEQYF. CDR3 sequence (DNA): TGTGCCAGCAGCTTAGGTAGCGTTAGAGGCTACGAGCAGTACTTC. This chain uses TRBV7-2 with TRBJ2-7; a possible D gene is TRBD2 (5 bases). V was trimmed by 1 base and J by 3 bases, leaving 13 bases between them. The CDR3 totals 15 residues. Per germline, CDR1 SGHTA and CDR2 FQGNSA.

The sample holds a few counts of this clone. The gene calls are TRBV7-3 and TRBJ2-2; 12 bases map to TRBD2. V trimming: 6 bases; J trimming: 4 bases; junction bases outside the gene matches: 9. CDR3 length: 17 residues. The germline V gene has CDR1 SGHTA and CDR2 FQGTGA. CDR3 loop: CASSLAGGFYSTGELFF. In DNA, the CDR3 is TGTGCCAGCAGTCTAGCGGGAGGGTTCTATAGCACCGGGGAGCTGTTTTTT. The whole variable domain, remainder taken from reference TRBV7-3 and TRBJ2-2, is GAGVSQTPSNKVTEKGKYVELRCDPISGHTALYWYRQSLGQGPEFLIYFQGTGAADDSGLPNDRFFAVRPEGSVSTLKIQRTERGDSAVYLCASSLAGGFYSTGELFFGEGSRLTVL.

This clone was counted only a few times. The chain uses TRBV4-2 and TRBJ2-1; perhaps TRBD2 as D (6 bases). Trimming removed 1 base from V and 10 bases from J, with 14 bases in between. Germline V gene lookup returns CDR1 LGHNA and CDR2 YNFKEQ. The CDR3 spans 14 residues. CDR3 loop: CASSQVTSATEQFF. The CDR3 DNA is TGTGCCAGCAGCCAAGTGACTAGTGCAACGGAGCAGTTCTTC.

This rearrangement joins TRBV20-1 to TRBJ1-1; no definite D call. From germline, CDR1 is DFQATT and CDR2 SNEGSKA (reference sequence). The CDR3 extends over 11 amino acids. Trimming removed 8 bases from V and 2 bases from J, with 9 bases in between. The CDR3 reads CSSTENTEAFF. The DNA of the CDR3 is TGCAGTTCCACCGAAAACACTGAAGCTTTCTTT.

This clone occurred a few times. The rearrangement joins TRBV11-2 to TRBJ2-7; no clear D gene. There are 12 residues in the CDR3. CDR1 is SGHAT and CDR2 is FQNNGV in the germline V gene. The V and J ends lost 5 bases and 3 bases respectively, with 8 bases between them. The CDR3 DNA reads TGTGCCAGCAGCCCTAAGGTCTACGAGCAGTACTTC. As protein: CASSPKVYEQYF.

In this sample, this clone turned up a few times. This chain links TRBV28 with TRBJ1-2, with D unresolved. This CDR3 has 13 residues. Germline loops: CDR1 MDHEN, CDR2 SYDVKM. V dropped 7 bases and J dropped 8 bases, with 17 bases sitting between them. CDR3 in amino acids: CASTWMENGGYTF. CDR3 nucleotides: TGTGCCAGCACCTGGATGGAGAATGGCGGCTACACCTTC.

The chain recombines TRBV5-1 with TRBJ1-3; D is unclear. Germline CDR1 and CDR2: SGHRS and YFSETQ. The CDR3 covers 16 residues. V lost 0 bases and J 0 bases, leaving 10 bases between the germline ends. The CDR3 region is CASSLGQSISGNTIYF. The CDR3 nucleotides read TGCGCCAGCAGCTTGGGGCAGAGCATCTCTGGAAACACCATATATTTT.

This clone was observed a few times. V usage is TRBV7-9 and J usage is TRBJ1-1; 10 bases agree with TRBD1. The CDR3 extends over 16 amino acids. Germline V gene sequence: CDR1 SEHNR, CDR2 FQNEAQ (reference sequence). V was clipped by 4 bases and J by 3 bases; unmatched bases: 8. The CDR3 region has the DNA TGTGCCAGCAGCTCCCTGGGGACAGGGGTTCACACTGAAGCTTTCTTT. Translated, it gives CASSSLGTGVHTEAFF. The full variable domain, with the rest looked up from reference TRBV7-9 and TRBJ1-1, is DTGVSQNPRHKITKRGQNVTFRCDPISEHNRLYWYRQTLGQGPEFLTYFQNEAQLEKSRLLSDRFSAERPKGSFSTLEIQRTEQGDSAMYLCASSSLGTGVHTEAFFGQGTRLTVV.

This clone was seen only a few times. The CDR3 loop is CASSHIDRAEGEQYF. In DNA form, the CDR3 reads TGTGCCAGCAGCCACATAGACAGAGCCGAGGGGGAGCAGTACTTC. The chain uses TRBV14 and TRBJ2-7, with D perhaps being TRBD1 or TRBD2 (5 bases each). Trimming removed 3 bases at V and 7 bases at J, with 19 bases between. There are 15 residues in the CDR3. Germline CDR1 reads SGHDN; CDR2 reads FVKESK.